The 2 T cell receptor beta chains given below trace back to one sample, sequenced in a study of Graves' ophthalmopathy and Graves' hyperthyroidism. As the template, RNA transcripts were used to amplify TCR beta CDR3 regions. Amplification began with first-round RT-PCR using HTBI primers, then second-round multiplex PCR was performed. TCRdb analysed the multiplex PCR reads with MiXCR anew, one entry per CDR3 protein. Of 350,000 to 450,000 distinct CDR3 sequences in the sample, around 21% were seen once. What was sequenced was peripheral blood. The receptor source for this set is a woman aged 18-35 years with stable Graves' hyperthyroidism.

This rearrangement joins TRBV6-1 to TRBJ2-5; 11 nucleotides align to TRBD2. The CDR3 covers 16 residues. The trim removed 4 bases at V and 2 bases at J, leaving 6 bases unmatched. The germline V gene has CDR1 MNHNS and CDR2 SASEGT. The CDR3 coding sequence is TGTGCCAGCAGTGGACCGGGACTAGCGGAACAAGAGACCCAGTACTTC. As protein: CASSGPGLAEQETQYF.

This clonotype was observed at least ten times. In nucleotides, the CDR3 is TGTGCCAGCAGTCGGACAGGGGGGTTCCAAGAGACCCAGTACTTC. Protein sequence: CASSRTGGFQETQYF. The rearrangement uses TRBV12-3 or TRBV12-4 and TRBJ2-5, with TRBD1 matching over 10 bases. The CDR3 extends over 15 amino acids. The V gene end was trimmed by 5 bases and the J gene end by 1 base; junction bases not matched to a gene: 4.